This TCR beta chain was captured by sequencing in a study of human T cells and chemical hapten exposure. TCRdb independently ran MiXCR on the RACE reads; one entry per CDR3 protein. Of 190,000 or so distinct CDR3 sequences in the sample, more than 20% were seen once. The study's findings and limits: The donor cohort had alopecia, so its immune response may not match that of healthy people.

Noted time point: patch test 3, about 24 weeks after DPC sensitization. Described treatment: therapeutic diphenylcyclopropenone sensitization with weekly scalp DPC. This clonotype turned up a few times. Its specificity is unknown. Germline CDR1 is MNHNY and CDR2 is SVGAGI (reference sequence). The CDR3 sequence is 11 residues long. With 8 bases removed from V and 1 base from J, the gap between germline ends came to 4 bases. The chain carries TRBV6-6 and TRBJ2-3, with D unclear. The source was whole blood, collected in connection with sensitization to the hapten diphenylcyclopropenone (DPC). This TCR was recovered from a woman aged 40 to 55 with alopecia areata. Some clones in this sample may be carry-over from other donors' samples. The DNA for the CDR3 is TGTGCCAGCTTGCGCACAGATACGCAGTATTTT. It yields the protein CASLRTDTQYF.